The T cell receptor beta chain under discussion was sequenced for a study of blood T cell repertoires in COVID-19. Study-wide background: Collection of acute and convalescent COVID-19 samples took place in the United States, Italy and Spain. T cells, B-cell-depleted T cells, or PBMCs supplied cDNA or gDNA.

This CDR3 has 13 residues. Germline V lookup: CDR1 MNHEY, CDR2 SMNVEV (reference sequence). Trimming left V 3 bases short and J 4 bases short, with 9 bases between. Per the original data handling: Cell counts per sample came from amplifying reference gene primers. Data came from immunoSEQ multiplex PCR; TCRdb stores just in-frame clones and leaves some out. V and J calls and clone size come straight from that table; D and trimming were deduced from the DNA. The profile shows about 280,000 clones, roughly nine tenths of them singletons. This sequence joins TRBV27 and TRBJ1-2; D is unclear. This TCR was recovered from a man in his forties with active or convalescent COVID-19. Material for sequencing was peripheral blood. The CDR3 spells CASSFSTTYGYTF. The DNA of the CDR3 is TGTGCCAGCAGTTTCAGTACTACCTATGGCTACACCTTC.